What follows describes a single T cell receptor (beta chain). This entry comes from a study of blood T cell repertoires in COVID-19. Study summary: COVID-19 samples, acute and convalescent, were from the United States, Italy and Spain. T cells, B-cell-depleted T cells, or PBMCs provided the cDNA or gDNA that served as material.

From germline, CDR1 is SGHRS and CDR2 YFSETQ. The CDR3 spans 16 residues. The V gene end was trimmed by 4 bases and the J gene end by 5 bases; junction bases not matched to a gene: 7. Under the authors' procedure: From reference gene primer amplification, estimates of nucleated cell counts were derived. TCRdb keeps only in-frame clones here, not all; method: immunoSEQ multiplex PCR. The V and J calls and clone size come from that table; D and trimming were worked out from the DNA. Here the sample spans over 250,000 clones, about 87% being singletons. The V gene is TRBV5-1, the J gene TRBJ2-1; 12 bases map to TRBD1. The source of this sequence is a man in his 60s who had recovered from COVID-19. Sample: peripheral blood. In DNA form, the CDR3 reads TGCGCCAGCAGCCTGGGACAGGGGGCGGTTGACAATGAGCAGTTCTTC. The encoded protein is CASSLGQGAVDNEQFF.